The 15 T cell receptor beta chains given below trace back to one sample, sequenced in a study of T cell changes during pregnancy in multiple sclerosis. Method: immunoSEQ multiplex PCR; TCRdb's copy keeps in-frame clones and lacks some. The sample contains almost 50,000 clones, 94% of which appear only once. This sample comprised CD4+ T cells from peripheral blood mononuclear cells, obtained in the third trimester of pregnancy. Receptor source: a female donor with multiple sclerosis, enrolled in a pregnancy study.

The genes are TRBV11-1 and TRBJ2-1; no definite D call. The CDR3 runs 13 residues. The ends were cut back, 1 base at V and 7 bases at J, with 8 bases in the middle. CDR1 is SGHAT, CDR2 FQDESV, per germline (reference sequence). CDR3 nucleotides: TGTGCCAGCAGCTTAGAAGGCAGGAATGAGCAGTTCTTC. Protein: CASSLEGRNEQFF.

The chain joins TRBV6-5 to TRBJ2-7, with D uncertain. Germline values: CDR1 MNHEY, CDR2 SVGAGI. This CDR3 has 13 residues. With 0 bases removed from V and 7 bases from J, the gap between germline ends came to 10 bases. This CDR3 is CASSYSSSSEQYF. The CDR3 nucleotides read TGTGCCAGCAGTTACTCGTCGAGTTCTGAGCAGTACTTC.

The chain joins TRBV2 to TRBJ2-3, with 13 positions matching TRBD2. Germline-derived CDR1 and CDR2 are SNHLY and FYNNEI. The CDR3 has 15 residues. J was trimmed by 3 bases and V by 6 bases; bases with no gene match: 3. CDR3 coding DNA: TGTGCCAGCAGGATGGGACTAGCGGGAACAGATACGCAGTATTTT. It yields the protein CASRMGLAGTDTQYF.

This clone was detected once. CDR3 sequence (DNA): TGTGCCAGCAGCTTAGGTCTAAAGGGGACAGGGCTACATTTT. This gives the protein CASSLGLKGTGLHF. This rearrangement joins TRBV7-8 to TRBJ1-5; 9 bases line up with TRBD1. The junction had 11 bases not matched to a gene; V was cut back by 1 base and J by 16 bases. The CDR3 spans 14 residues. CDR1 and CDR2 (germline): SGHVS, FQNEAQ.

J is TRBJ2-4 and V is TRBV19, with D possibly matching TRBD2 (5 bases). Germline CDR1 reads LNHDA; CDR2 reads SQIVND (reference sequence). The CDR3 spans 12 residues. V lost 5 bases to trimming and J lost 8 bases, with 10 bases between them. CDR3: CASSSVRDIQYF. The CDR3 DNA sequence: TGTGCCAGTAGTTCCGTGAGGGACATTCAGTACTTC.

V and J are TRBV2 and TRBJ2-3; the D gene is possibly TRBD1 (6 bases). Trimming took 5 bases from V and 2 from J, leaving 11 bases between them. Germline V gene data show CDR1 as SNHLY and CDR2 as FYNNEI. This CDR3 comprises 14 residues. In DNA form, the CDR3 reads TGTGCCAGCAGTCCCGGGACACACACAGATACGCAGTATTTT. It yields the protein CASSPGTHTDTQYF.

V gene TRBV11-3 combines with J gene TRBJ1-4; D is unresolved. The germline V gene encodes CDR1 SGHNT and CDR2 YENEEA. The V and J ends lost 6 bases and 3 bases respectively, with 8 bases between them. The CDR3 has 13 residues. The CDR3 region is CASRKQANEKLFF. The CDR3 region has the DNA TGTGCCAGCAGGAAGCAGGCTAATGAAAAACTGTTTTTT. The full variable domain, its missing parts supplied by reference TRBV11-3 and TRBJ1-4, is EAGVVQSPRYKIIEKKQPVAFWCNPISGHNTLYWYLQNLGQGPELLIRYENEEAVDDSQLPKDRFSAERLKGVDSTLKIQPAELGDSAVYLCASRKQANEKLFFGSGTQLSVL.

This clone was seen a single time. The chain combines TRBV5-6 with TRBJ2-5, with 8 bases identical to TRBD1. This CDR3 spans 15 amino acids. The V gene's germline CDR1 is SGHDT and CDR2 YYEEEE. J lost 4 bases, V lost 4 bases, and 9 bases had no gene match. CDR3 region: CASSAQTGGGETQYF. CDR3 bases: TGTGCCAGCAGCGCGCAAACAGGGGGTGGAGAGACCCAGTACTTC.

As regards this clone: The junction does not match germline at one end; this may be a read error. The rearrangement joins TRBV2 to TRBJ2-7; 8 bases are a match to TRBD1. In germline, CDR1 is SNHLY, CDR2 FYNNEI. This CDR3 contains 14 residues. The CDR3 DNA reads as TGTGCCAGCAGGGAAGAAGGACAGGGATTTGAGCAGTACTTC. Its translation: CASREEGQGFEQYF. The whole variable domain, remainder taken from reference TRBV2 and TRBJ2-7, is EPEVTQTPSHQVTQMGQEVILRCVPISNHLYFYWYRQILGQKVEFLVSFYNNEISEKSEIFDDQFSVERPDGSNFTLKIRSTKLEDSAMYFCASREEGQGFEQYFGPGTRLTVT.

This CDR3 reads CASSLQTGTEAFF. The CDR3 bases are TGTGCCAGCAGTTTACAGACAGGCACTGAAGCTTTCTTT. V is TRBV27 and J is TRBJ1-1; a weak D match, TRBD1 (6 bases). This CDR3 is built from 13 residues. Trimming pared 2 bases from V and 4 bases from J, leaving 8 bases between. Looked up from germline, CDR1 is MNHEY and CDR2 is SMNVEV (reference sequence).

This sequence joins TRBV11-1 and TRBJ2-1; D might be TRBD1 (5 bases). Germline CDR1 SGHAT, CDR2 FQDESV (reference sequence). The CDR3 extends over 13 amino acids. Deletions cut 1 base from V and 12 bases from J, with 13 bases between. The CDR3 sequence: CASSLGGGERQFF. The CDR3 DNA is TGTGCCAGCAGCTTAGGGGGCGGTGAAAGGCAGTTCTTC.

J is TRBJ2-5 and V is TRBV5-1, with TRBD1 identical over 10 bases. Germline assignment: CDR1 SGHRS and CDR2 YFSETQ. The CDR3 is made up of 15 amino acids. With V trimmed by 1 base and J by 5 bases, 5 bases remained unmatched. CDR3 coding DNA: TGCGCCAGCAGCTTGACCGGGACAGGGGAGGAGACCCAGTACTTC. The encoded protein is CASSLTGTGEETQYF.

V is TRBV6-5 and J is TRBJ1-2, with 7 positions matching TRBD1. With 6 bases clipped from V and 5 bases from J, the junction kept 12 bases outside the gene matches. The CDR3 sequence is 15 residues long. Germline V gene sequence: CDR1 MNHEY, CDR2 SVGAGI. CDR3 loop: CASRNPRDSTYGYTF. CDR3 in DNA: TGTGCCAGCAGAAACCCCCGGGACAGCACATATGGCTACACCTTC.

The chain couples TRBV14 to TRBJ2-1; 8 bases align to TRBD1. Per the germline V gene, CDR1 is SGHDN and CDR2 is FVKESK. The CDR3 sequence is 16 residues long. Trimming at V came to 4 bases and at J to 5 bases, leaving 10 bases not matched to a gene. CDR3 residues: CASSLTTGTGHNEQFF. CDR3 DNA: TGTGCCAGCAGCCTAACAACCGGGACAGGCCACAATGAGCAGTTCTTC.

The chain is built from TRBV6-1 and TRBJ1-2, with D perhaps matching TRBD1 (6 bases). Trimming left V 5 bases short and J 8 bases short, with 15 bases between. Per germline, CDR1 MNHNS and CDR2 SASEGT. CDR3 length equals 13 residues. In DNA, the CDR3 is TGTGCCAGCAGTCTACAGGGATGGGGCGGCTACACCTTC. Translation: CASSLQGWGGYTF.